Listed below are T cell receptor beta chains from one sample, sequenced in a study of PD-1 blockade in classical Hodgkin lymphoma. Clones were read by immunoSEQ multiplex PCR, and TCRdb kept only the in-frame ones, dropping some. The data contain 25,000 to 30,000 clones, roughly nine tenths of them singletons. The sequencing sample was made of CD4+ T cells from blood. Receptor source: a human donor with classical Hodgkin lymphoma. CDR3s include the opening cysteine and the closing phenylalanine or tryptophan.

j_call: TRBJ1-2
v_call: TRBV30
cdr3_aa: CAWSVHRTGNGYTF

j_call: TRBJ1-4
v_call: TRBV5-1
cdr3_aa: CASSVGRAQYEKLFF

j_call: TRBJ2-1
v_call: TRBV14
cdr3_aa: CASSQGLTSGRRDEQFF

j_call: TRBJ2-7
v_call: TRBV19
cdr3_aa: CASTRSGSGEQYF

j_call: TRBJ2-2
v_call: TRBV6-5
cdr3_aa: CASGRDVTGELFF

j_call: TRBJ2-1
v_call: TRBV10-3
cdr3_aa: CAIRGGAYNEQFF

j_call: TRBJ2-1
v_call: TRBV19
cdr3_aa: CASSTGLATNNEQFF

j_call: TRBJ1-3
v_call: TRBV19
cdr3_aa: CPRYRPSGNTIYF

j_call: TRBJ2-3
v_call: TRBV10-3
cdr3_aa: CAISDSGGSTDTQYF

j_call: TRBJ2-1
v_call: TRBV7-2
cdr3_aa: CASSLNGRYNEQFF

j_call: TRBJ2-3
v_call: TRBV14
cdr3_aa: CASSPLAGLVATQYF

j_call: TRBJ2-7
v_call: TRBV7-2
cdr3_aa: CASSLGGTGKEYEQYF

j_call: TRBJ2-1
v_call: TRBV5-4
cdr3_aa: CASSSPGGFGEQFF

j_call: TRBJ1-2
v_call: TRBV28
cdr3_aa: CASSSERRGGYTF

j_call: TRBJ1-1
v_call: TRBV10-3
cdr3_aa: CAISRNTEAFF

j_call: TRBJ2-3
v_call: TRBV7-9
cdr3_aa: CASSLRGTGDPDTQYF

j_call: TRBJ2-3
v_call: TRBV18
cdr3_aa: CASSEVGLAGEDTQYF

j_call: TRBJ2-4
v_call: TRBV6-1
cdr3_aa: CASSEASAVNIQYF

j_call: TRBJ2-7
v_call: TRBV5-4
cdr3_aa: CASSLVGEPYEQYF

j_call: TRBJ2-5
v_call: TRBV7-2
cdr3_aa: CASSSRGQGRLETQYF

j_call: TRBJ2-7
v_call: TRBV4-3
cdr3_aa: CASSQERGFDEQYF

j_call: TRBJ1-3
v_call: TRBV7-6
cdr3_aa: CASSLQGALRNTIYF

j_call: TRBJ2-5
v_call: TRBV11-1
cdr3_aa: CASSLTGTKETQYF

j_call: TRBJ2-2
v_call: TRBV27
cdr3_aa: CASKREQGPNTGELFF

j_call: TRBJ2-5
v_call: TRBV18
cdr3_aa: CASSPGQGAKETQYF

j_call: TRBJ1-3
v_call: TRBV7-2
cdr3_aa: CASSRAGGGNTIYF

j_call: TRBJ2-3
v_call: TRBV12-5
cdr3_aa: CASGPPGPTDTQYF

j_call: TRBJ2-7
v_call: TRBV4-3
cdr3_aa: CASSQEKRTEQYF

j_call: TRBJ2-1
v_call: TRBV19
cdr3_aa: CASSGRLAGGRYNEQFF

j_call: TRBJ2-2
v_call: TRBV11-3
cdr3_aa: CASSLVVGGELFF

j_call: TRBJ2-1
v_call: TRBV18
cdr3_aa: CASSPRSSYNEQFF

j_call: TRBJ1-5
v_call: TRBV2
cdr3_aa: CASSSTGANQPQHF

j_call: TRBJ2-7
v_call: TRBV13
cdr3_aa: CASSLVSGRDGEQYF

j_call: TRBJ1-4
v_call: TRBV7-2
cdr3_aa: CASSLWGMSNEKLFF

j_call: TRBJ1-1
v_call: TRBV11-2
cdr3_aa: CVSSPRQGNTEAFF

j_call: TRBJ2-3
v_call: TRBV5-1
cdr3_aa: CASRSPNQADTQYF

j_call: TRBJ2-2
v_call: TRBV11-2
cdr3_aa: CASSRRQRANTGELFF

j_call: TRBJ1-2
v_call: TRBV7-2
cdr3_aa: CASSLGRTAVYGYTF

j_call: TRBJ2-4
v_call: TRBV7-4
cdr3_aa: CASSARQGPENIQYF

j_call: TRBJ1-2
v_call: TRBV20-1
cdr3_aa: CSARQYYGYTF

j_call: TRBJ1-4
v_call: TRBV7-8
cdr3_aa: CASSIDRGNEKLFF

j_call: TRBJ1-5
v_call: TRBV6-5
cdr3_aa: CASSYAEAQPQHF

j_call: TRBJ2-5
v_call: TRBV5-4
cdr3_aa: CASSEGGAQETQYF

j_call: TRBJ2-1
v_call: TRBV19
cdr3_aa: CASSQGGEHNEQFF

j_call: TRBJ2-1
v_call: TRBV7-2
cdr3_aa: CASSVKGENEQFF

j_call: .
v_call: TRBV5-1
cdr3_aa: CASSPGGPNEQYF

j_call: .
v_call: TRBV7-2
cdr3_aa: CASSLATDYEQYF

j_call: TRBJ2-5
v_call: TRBV7-2
cdr3_aa: CASSLAAGETQYF

j_call: TRBJ2-3
v_call: TRBV7-2
cdr3_aa: CASSRLAGGRATQYF

j_call: TRBJ2-7
v_call: TRBV5-1
cdr3_aa: CASSLAGVYEQYF

j_call: TRBJ2-1
v_call: TRBV29-1
cdr3_aa: CSVEEQGSDEQFF

j_call: TRBJ2-7
v_call: TRBV9
cdr3_aa: CASSPNSGTSYEQYF

j_call: TRBJ1-5
v_call: TRBV7-2
cdr3_aa: CASSPTVTGNQPQHF

j_call: TRBJ1-3
v_call: TRBV30
cdr3_aa: CAWEAEGNTIYF